This TCR beta chain was captured by sequencing in a study of T cells in Graves' hyperthyroidism and ophthalmopathy. RNA transcripts gave rise to amplified TCR beta CDR3 regions. First-round RT-PCR targeting the TCR CDR3 was performed with the HTBI primer set. MiXCR, run by TCRdb on the multiplex PCR reads, gives a single entry per CDR3 protein. The repertoire holds hundreds of thousands of distinct CDR3 sequences, with 15% to 18% as singletons. V lost 2 bases and J lost 8; bases outside the gene matches: 11. CDR3 length: 17 amino acids. Germline lookup yields CDR1 MNHNS and CDR2 SASEGT. The source material was blood. This clonotype was obtained from a young woman with Graves' hyperthyroidism. The V call is TRBV6-1, the J call TRBJ2-1; 11 positions match TRBD2. CDR3 coding DNA: TGTGCCAGCAGTGAACCCGTAGCGGGAGGGGTAGGACATGAGCAGTTCTTC. It encodes CASSEPVAGGVGHEQFF.